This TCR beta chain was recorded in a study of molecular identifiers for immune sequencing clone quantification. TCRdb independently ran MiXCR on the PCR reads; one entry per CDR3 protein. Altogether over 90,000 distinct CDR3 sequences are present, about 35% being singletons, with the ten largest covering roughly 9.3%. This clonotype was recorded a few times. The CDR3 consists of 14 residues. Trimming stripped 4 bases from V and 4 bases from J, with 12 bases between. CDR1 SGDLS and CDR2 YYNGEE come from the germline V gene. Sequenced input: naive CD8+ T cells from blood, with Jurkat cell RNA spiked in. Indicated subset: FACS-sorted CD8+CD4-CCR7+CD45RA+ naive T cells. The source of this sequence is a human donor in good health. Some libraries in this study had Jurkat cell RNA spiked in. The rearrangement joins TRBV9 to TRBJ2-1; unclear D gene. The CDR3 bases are TGTGCCAGCAGCACCCGCACTGAGTACAATGAGCAGTTCTTC. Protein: CASSTRTEYNEQFF.